The source of this T cell receptor (beta chain) is a study of identical twins. This clonotype showed up many times. TCRdb re-analysed the 5' RACE reads in MiXCR, keeping a single row per CDR3 protein. The sample has 450,000 or so distinct CDR3 sequences, around 14% seen once. Trimming cost V 4 bases and J 7 bases; bases outside gene matches: 9. CDR3 length equals 15 residues. Germline CDR1 is SGHRS and CDR2 is YFSETQ. These data were also filed under a second study, of yellow fever vaccine responses in identical twins. That report notes: Vaccine-induced T cell responses in twins were reportedly observed to appear partly convergent, partly personalized.

The chain couples TRBV5-1 to TRBJ2-1; 9 bases agree with TRBD2. This TCR was recovered from a woman aged 18-30 years in good health. Material: CD4+ T cells sorted from blood. CDR3 DNA sequence: TGCGCCAGCAGCCCCGGGACTAGCACCTCAAATGAGCAGTTCTTC. Translated, it gives CASSPGTSTSNEQFF.